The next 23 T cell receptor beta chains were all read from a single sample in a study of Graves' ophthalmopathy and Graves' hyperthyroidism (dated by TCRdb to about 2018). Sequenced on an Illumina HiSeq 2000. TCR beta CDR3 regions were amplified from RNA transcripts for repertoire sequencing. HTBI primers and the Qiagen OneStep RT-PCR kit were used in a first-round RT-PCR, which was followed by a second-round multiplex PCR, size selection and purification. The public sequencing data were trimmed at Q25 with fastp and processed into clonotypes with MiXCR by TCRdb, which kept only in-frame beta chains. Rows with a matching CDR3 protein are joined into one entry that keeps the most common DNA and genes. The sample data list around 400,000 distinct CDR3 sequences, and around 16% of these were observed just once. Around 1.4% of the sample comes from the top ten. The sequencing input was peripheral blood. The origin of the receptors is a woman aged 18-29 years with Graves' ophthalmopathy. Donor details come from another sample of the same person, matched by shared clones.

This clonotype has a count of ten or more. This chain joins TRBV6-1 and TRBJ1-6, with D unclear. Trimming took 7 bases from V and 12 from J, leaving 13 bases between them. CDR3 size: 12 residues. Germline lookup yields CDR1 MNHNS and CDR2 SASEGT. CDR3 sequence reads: CASTLPGRPLHF. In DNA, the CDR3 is TGTGCCAGCACCCTACCGGGGAGACCCCTCCACTTT.

The CDR3 DNA follows: TGTGCCAGCAGCTCACGTAGGGATCAGCCCCAGCATTTT. This sequence encodes CASSSRRDQPQHF. This rearrangement joins TRBV28 to TRBJ1-5; no clear D. Germline V gene sequence: CDR1 MDHEN, CDR2 SYDVKM. CDR3 length: 13 amino acids. Trimming stripped 6 bases from V and 5 bases from J, with 11 bases between.

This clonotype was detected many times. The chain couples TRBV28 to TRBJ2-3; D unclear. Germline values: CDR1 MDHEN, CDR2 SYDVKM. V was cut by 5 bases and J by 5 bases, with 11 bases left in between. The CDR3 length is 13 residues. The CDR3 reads CASSQHGKDTQYF. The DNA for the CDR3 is TGTGCCAGCAGTCAGCATGGCAAAGATACGCAGTATTTT.

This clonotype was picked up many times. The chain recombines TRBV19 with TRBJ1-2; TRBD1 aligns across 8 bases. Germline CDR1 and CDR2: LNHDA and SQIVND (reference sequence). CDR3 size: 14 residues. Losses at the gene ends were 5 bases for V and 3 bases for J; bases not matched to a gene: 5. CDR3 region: CASSWAQGDYGYTF. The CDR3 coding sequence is TGTGCCAGTAGTTGGGCACAGGGGGACTATGGCTACACCTTC. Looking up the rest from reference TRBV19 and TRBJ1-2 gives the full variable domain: DGGITQSPKYLFRKEGQNVTLSCEQNLNHDAMYWYRQDPGQGLRLIYYSQIVNDFQKGDIAEGYSVSREKKESFPLTVTSAQKNPTAFYLCASSWAQGDYGYTFGSGTRLTVV.

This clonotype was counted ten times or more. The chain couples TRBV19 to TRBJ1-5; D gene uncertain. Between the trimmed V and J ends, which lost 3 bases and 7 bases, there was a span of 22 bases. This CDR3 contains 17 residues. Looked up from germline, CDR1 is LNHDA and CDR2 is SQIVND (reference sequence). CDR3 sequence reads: CASSIFEDPAVRQPQHF. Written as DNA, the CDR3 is TGTGCCAGTAGTATCTTCGAGGACCCTGCAGTGAGGCAGCCCCAGCATTTT.

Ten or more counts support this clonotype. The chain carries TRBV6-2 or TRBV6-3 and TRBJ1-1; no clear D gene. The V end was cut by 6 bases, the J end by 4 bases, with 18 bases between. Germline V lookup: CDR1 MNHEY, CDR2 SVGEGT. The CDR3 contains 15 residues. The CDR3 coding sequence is TGTGCCAGCAGGTCATCCCAGGTTCTGACCACTGAAGCTTTCTTT. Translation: CASRSSQVLTTEAFF.

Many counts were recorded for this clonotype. The CDR3, as DNA: TGCAGCGTGCAGGGAGATGGCTACACCTTC. It specifies CSVQGDGYTF. The chain joins TRBV29-1 to TRBJ1-2; maybe TRBD1 (5 bases). CDR3 length equals 10 residues. Deletions cut 6 bases from V and 6 bases from J, with 8 bases between. Germline V gene lookup returns CDR1 SQVTM and CDR2 ANQGSEA.

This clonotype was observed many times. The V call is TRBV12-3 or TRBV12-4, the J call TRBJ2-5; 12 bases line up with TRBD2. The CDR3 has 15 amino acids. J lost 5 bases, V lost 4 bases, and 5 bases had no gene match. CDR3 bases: TGTGCCAGCAGTTCACTAGCGGGAGGCGGGGAGACCCAGTACTTC. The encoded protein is CASSSLAGGGETQYF.

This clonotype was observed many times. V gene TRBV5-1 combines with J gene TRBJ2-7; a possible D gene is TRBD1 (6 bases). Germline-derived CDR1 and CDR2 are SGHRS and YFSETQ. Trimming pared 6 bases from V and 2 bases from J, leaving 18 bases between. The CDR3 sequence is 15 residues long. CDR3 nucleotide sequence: TGCGCCAGCACTCCCGGACAGACCATCCCCTACGAGCAGTACTTC. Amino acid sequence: CASTPGQTIPYEQYF.

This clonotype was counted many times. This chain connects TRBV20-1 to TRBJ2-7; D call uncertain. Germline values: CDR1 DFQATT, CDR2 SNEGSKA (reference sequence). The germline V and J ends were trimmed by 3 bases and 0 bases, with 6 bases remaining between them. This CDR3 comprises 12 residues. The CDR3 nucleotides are TGCAGTGCTAGTATTAACTCCTACGAGCAGTACTTC. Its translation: CSASINSYEQYF.

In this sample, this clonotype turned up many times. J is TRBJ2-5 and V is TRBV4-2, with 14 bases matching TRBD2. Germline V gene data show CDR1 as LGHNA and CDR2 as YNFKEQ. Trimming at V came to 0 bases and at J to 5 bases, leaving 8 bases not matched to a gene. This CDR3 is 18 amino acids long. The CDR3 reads CASSQEETSGRAAETQYF. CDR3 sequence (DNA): TGTGCCAGCAGCCAAGAGGAGACTAGCGGGAGGGCTGCGGAGACCCAGTACTTC.

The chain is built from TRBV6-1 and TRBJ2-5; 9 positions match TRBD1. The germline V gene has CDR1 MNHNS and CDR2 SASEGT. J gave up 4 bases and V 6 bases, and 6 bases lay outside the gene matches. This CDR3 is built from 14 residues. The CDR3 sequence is CASRRNRGRETQYF. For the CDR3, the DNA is TGTGCCAGCAGACGGAACAGGGGGCGAGAGACCCAGTACTTC.

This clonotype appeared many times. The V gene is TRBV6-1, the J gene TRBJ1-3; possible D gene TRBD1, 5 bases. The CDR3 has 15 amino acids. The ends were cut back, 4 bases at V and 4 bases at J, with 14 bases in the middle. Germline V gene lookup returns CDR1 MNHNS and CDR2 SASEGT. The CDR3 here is CASSGMGVDGNTIYF. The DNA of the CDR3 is TGTGCCAGCAGTGGAATGGGGGTCGACGGAAACACCATATATTTT.

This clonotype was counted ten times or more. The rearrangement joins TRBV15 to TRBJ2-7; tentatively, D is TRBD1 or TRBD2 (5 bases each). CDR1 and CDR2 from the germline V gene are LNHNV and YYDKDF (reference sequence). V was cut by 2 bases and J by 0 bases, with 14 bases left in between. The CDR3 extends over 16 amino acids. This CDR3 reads CATSRLDGGGSYEQYF. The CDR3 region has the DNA TGTGCCACCAGCAGACTTGACGGTGGGGGCTCCTACGAGCAGTACTTC.

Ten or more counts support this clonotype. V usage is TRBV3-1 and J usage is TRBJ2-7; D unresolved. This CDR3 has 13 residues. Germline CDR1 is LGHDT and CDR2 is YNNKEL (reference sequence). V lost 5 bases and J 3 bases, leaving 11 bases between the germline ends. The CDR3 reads CASSGSRNYEQYF. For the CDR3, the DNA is TGTGCCAGCAGCGGATCCCGAAACTACGAGCAGTACTTC.

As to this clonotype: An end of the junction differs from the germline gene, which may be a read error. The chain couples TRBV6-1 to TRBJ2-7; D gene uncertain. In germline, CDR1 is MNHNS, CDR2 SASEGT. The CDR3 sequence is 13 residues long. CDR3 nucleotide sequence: TGTGCCATCAGTCTCCAACCAGCCTACGACCAGTACTTC. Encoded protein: CAISLQPAYDQYF.

The CDR3 loop reads CASSPDRGGSGYTF. The CDR3 nucleotides read TGTGCCAGCAGCCCGGACAGGGGAGGATCGGGCTACACCTTC. V usage is TRBV11-3 and J usage is TRBJ1-2; 9 nucleotides agree with TRBD1. Trimming at V came to 5 bases and at J to 8 bases, leaving 9 bases not matched to a gene. The germline CDR1 and CDR2 sequences are SGHNT and YENEEA. CDR3 length: 14 residues.

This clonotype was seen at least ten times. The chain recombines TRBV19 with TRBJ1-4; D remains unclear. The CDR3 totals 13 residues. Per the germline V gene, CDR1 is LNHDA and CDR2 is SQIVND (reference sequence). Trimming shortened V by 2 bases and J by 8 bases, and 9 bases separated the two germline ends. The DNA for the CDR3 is TGTGCCAGTAGTATACGCCGGGAAGAAAAACTGTTTTTT. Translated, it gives CASSIRREEKLFF.

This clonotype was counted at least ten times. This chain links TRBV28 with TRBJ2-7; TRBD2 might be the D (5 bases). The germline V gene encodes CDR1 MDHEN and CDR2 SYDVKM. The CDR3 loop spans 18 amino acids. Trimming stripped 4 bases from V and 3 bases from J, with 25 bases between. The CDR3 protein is CASSYSYSLTRSHYEQYF. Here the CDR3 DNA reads TGTGCCAGCAGTTACTCCTACTCGCTTACTAGGAGCCACTACGAGCAGTACTTC.

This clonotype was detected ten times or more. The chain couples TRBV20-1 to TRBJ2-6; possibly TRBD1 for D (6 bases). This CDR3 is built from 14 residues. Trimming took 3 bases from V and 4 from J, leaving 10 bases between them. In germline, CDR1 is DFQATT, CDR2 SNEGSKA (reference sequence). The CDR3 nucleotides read TGCAGTGCTAGGGGACAAGCGGGGGCCAACGTCCTGACTTTC. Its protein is CSARGQAGANVLTF.

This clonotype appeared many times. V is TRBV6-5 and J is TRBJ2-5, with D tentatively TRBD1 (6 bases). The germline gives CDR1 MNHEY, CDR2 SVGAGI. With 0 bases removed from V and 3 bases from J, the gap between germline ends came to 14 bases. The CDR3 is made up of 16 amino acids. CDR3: CASSYSVWTAKETQYF. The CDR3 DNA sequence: TGTGCCAGCAGTTACTCGGTCTGGACAGCTAAAGAGACCCAGTACTTC.

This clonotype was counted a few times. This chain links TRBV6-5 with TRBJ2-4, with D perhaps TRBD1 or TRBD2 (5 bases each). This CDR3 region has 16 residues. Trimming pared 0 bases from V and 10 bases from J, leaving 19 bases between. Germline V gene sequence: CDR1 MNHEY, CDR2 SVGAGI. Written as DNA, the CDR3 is TGTGCCAGCAGTTACTCCGGGACCCTACCGACTTTTATTCAGTACTTC. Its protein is CASSYSGTLPTFIQYF.

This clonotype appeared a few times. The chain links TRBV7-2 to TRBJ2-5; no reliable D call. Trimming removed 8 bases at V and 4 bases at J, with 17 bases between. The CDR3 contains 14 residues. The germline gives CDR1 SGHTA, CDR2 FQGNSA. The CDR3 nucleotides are TGTGCCAGCGACCCTGGTACAGTTGGAGAGACCCAGTACTTC. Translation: CASDPGTVGETQYF.